This T cell receptor beta chain derives from a study of response to subunit inactivated influenza vaccine. Study results and limitations: T cells newly recruited by each seasonal influenza vaccination are few, the authors suggested.

A few counts support this clonotype. What it binds is not known. TCRdb analysed the RT-PCR reads with MiXCR anew, one entry per CDR3 protein. This table has around 530,000 distinct CDR3 sequences, 15% to 20% appearing once. Germline V lookup: CDR1 ENHRY, CDR2 SYGVKD. V lost 0 bases, J lost 6 bases, and 12 bases lay in between. The CDR3 runs 15 residues. V usage is TRBV10-3 and J usage is TRBJ2-4; D possibly matches TRBD1 or TRBD2 (5 bases each). The sequenced sample was CD4+ T cells sorted from PBMCs, obtained around 25 months after vaccination. The source is a man aged 50 to 75 who received an inactivated influenza vaccine. CDR3 in amino acids: CAISESRAGTNIQYF. CDR3 in DNA: TGTGCCATCAGTGAGTCGAGGGCAGGGACAAACATTCAGTACTTC.